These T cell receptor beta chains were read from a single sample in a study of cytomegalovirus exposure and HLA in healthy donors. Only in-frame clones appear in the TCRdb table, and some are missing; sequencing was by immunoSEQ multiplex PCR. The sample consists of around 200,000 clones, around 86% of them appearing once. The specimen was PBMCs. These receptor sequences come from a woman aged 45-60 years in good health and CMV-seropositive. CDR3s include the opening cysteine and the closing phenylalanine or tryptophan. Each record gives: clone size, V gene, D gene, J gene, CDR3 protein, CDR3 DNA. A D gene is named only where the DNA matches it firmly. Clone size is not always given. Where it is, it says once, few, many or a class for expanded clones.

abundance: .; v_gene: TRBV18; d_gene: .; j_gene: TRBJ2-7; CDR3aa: CASSPTEQRSTYEQYF; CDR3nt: TGTGCCAGCTCACCCACCGAGCAGCGGAGTACCTACGAGCAGTACTTC
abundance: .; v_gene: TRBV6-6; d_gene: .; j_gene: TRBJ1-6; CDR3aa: CASREMTDGFPLHF; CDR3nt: TGTGCCAGCAGGGAAATGACAGACGGGTTCCCCCTCCACTTT
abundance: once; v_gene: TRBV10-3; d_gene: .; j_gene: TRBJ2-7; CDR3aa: CAISQGYEQYF; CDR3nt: TGTGCCATCAGCCAGGGGTACGAGCAGTACTTC
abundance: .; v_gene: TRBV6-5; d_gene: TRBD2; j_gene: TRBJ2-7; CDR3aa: CASSPPGRVAYEQYF; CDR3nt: TGTGCCAGCAGTCCCCCTGGGAGGGTTGCCTACGAGCAGTACTTC
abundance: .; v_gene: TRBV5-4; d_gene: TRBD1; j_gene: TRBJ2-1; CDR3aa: CASSMGDRGYNEQFF; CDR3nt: TGTGCCAGCAGCATGGGGGACAGGGGCTACAATGAGCAGTTCTTC
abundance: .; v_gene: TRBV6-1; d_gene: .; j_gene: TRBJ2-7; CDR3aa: CASSEVGGRLVGEQYF; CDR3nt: TGTGCCAGCAGTGAGGTAGGGGGTCGGTTGGTAGGCGAGCAGTACTTC
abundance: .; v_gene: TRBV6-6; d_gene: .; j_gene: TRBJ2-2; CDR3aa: CASVAGSRGTGELFF; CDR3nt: TGTGCCAGCGTTGCCGGGAGTAGGGGCACCGGGGAGCTGTTTTTT
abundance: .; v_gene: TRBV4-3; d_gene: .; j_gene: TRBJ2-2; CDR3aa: CASTPRGPNTGELFF; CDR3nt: TGCGCCAGCACCCCCAGGGGCCCAAACACCGGGGAGCTGTTTTTT
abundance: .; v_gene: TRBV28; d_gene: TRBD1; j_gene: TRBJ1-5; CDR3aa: CASSENRGSQPQHF; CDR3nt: TGTGCCAGCAGTGAGAACAGGGGGTCGCAGCCCCAGCATTTT
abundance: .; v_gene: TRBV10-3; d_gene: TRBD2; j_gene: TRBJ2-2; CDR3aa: CAIWATGLNTGELFF; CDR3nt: TGTGCCATCTGGGCCACGGGACTAAACACCGGGGAGCTGTTTTTT
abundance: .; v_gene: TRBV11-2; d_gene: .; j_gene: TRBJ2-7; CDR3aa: CASSLASGAYEQYF; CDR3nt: TGTGCCAGCAGCTTAGCTTCGGGGGCCTACGAGCAGTACTTC
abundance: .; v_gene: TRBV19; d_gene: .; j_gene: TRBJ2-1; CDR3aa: CASKGGGSYNEQFF; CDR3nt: TGTGCCAGTAAAGGGGGGGGCTCCTACAATGAGCAGTTCTTC
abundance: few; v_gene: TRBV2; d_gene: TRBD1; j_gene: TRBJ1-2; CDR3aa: CASRGTVAGGYGYTF; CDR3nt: TGTGCCAGCAGGGGGACAGTCGCCGGCGGCTATGGCTACACCTTC
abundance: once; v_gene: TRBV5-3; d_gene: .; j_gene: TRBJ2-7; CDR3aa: CARRYPVSGPYEQYF; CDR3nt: TGTGCCAGAAGGTACCCCGTCTCAGGGCCTTACGAGCAGTACTTC
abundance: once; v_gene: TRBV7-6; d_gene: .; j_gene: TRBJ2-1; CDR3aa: CASSPQEYNEQFF; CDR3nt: TGTGCCAGCAGCCCACAAGAATACAATGAGCAGTTCTTC
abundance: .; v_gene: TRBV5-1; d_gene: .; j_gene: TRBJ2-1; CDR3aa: CASSLAPRGNHYNEQFF; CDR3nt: TGCGCCAGCAGCTTGGCCCCCCGGGGAAACCACTACAATGAGCAGTTCTTC
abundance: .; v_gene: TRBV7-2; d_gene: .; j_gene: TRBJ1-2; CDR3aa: CASSPLGEGNYGYTF; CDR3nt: TGTGCCAGCAGCCCCTTGGGGGAGGGGAACTATGGCTACACCTTC
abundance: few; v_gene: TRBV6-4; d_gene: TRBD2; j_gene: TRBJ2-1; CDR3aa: CASARGDEGEQFF; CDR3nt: TGTGCCAGCGCGCGGGGGGATGAGGGTGAGCAGTTCTTC
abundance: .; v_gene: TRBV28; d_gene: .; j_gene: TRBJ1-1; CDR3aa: CASRIGGGTNTEAFF; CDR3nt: TGTGCCAGCAGGATCGGGGGAGGGACGAACACTGAAGCTTTCTTT
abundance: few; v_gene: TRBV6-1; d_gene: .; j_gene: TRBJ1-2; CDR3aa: CASSRTGFGYTF; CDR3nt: TGTGCCAGCAGTCGTACAGGGTTTGGCTACACCTTC
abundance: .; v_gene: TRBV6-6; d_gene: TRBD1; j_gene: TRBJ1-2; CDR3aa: CASTRTGVGYTF; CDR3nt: TGTGCCAGCACCAGAACAGGGGTAGGCTACACCTTC
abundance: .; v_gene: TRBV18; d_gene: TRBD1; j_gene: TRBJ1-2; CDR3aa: CASSPPGTDTINRNGYTF; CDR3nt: TGTGCCAGCTCACCACCGGGGACAGACACTATAAATCGGAATGGCTACACCTTC
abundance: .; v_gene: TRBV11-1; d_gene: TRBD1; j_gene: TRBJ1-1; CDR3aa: CASSLDREDTEAFF; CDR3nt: TGTGCCAGCAGCTTGGACAGGGAGGACACTGAAGCTTTCTTT
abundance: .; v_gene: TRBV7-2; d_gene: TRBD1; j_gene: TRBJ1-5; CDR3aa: CASSGQGNQPQHF; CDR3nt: TGTGCCAGCAGCGGACAGGGGAATCAGCCCCAGCATTTT
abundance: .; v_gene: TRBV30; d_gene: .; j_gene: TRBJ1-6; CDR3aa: CAWSALSGYNSPLHF; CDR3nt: TGTGCCTGGAGTGCACTATCGGGGTATAATTCACCCCTCCACTTT
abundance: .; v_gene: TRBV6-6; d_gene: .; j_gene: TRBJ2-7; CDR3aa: CASSTSGGLHEQYF; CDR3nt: TGTGCCAGCAGTACCTCCGGAGGGTTGCACGAGCAGTACTTC
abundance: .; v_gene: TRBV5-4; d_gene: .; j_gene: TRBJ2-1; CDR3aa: CASSLGYGGTNNEQFF; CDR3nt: TGTGCCAGCAGCTTGGGGTACGGGGGAACTAACAATGAGCAGTTCTTC
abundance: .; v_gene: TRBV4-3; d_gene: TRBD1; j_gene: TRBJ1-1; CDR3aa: CASSPITGGRAFF; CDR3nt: TGCGCCAGCAGCCCAATAACAGGGGGGAGGGCTTTCTTT
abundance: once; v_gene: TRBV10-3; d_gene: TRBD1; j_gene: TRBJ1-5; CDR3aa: CAISERTGLGQPQHF; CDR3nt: TGTGCCATCAGTGAAAGGACAGGGTTGGGTCAGCCCCAGCATTTT
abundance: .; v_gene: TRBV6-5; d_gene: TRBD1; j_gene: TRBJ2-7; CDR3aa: CASSYGQASYEQYF; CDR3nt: TGTGCCAGCAGTTACGGACAGGCCTCCTACGAGCAGTACTTC
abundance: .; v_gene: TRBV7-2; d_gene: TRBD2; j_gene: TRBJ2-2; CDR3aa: CASSWPGTSGPEGTGELFF; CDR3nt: TGTGCCAGCAGCTGGCCCGGGACTAGCGGTCCCGAGGGCACCGGGGAGCTGTTTTTT
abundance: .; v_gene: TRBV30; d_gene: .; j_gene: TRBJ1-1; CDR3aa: CAWSTRVTEAFF; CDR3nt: TGTGCCTGGAGTACTAGGGTAACTGAAGCTTTCTTT
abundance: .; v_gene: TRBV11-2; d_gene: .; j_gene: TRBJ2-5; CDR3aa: CASSLAETQYF; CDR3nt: TGTGCCAGCAGCTTAGCGGAGACCCAGTACTTC
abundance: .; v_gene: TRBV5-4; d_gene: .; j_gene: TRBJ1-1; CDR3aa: CASSSSGSIHTEAFF; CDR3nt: TGTGCCAGCAGCTCCTCCGGGTCCATCCACACTGAAGCTTTCTTT
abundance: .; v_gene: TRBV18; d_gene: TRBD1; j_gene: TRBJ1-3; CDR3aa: CASSPRTGSSGNTIYF; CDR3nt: TGTGCCAGCTCACCCCGGACAGGGAGCTCTGGAAACACCATATATTTT
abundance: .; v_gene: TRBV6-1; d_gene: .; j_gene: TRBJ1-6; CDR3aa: CASLRGFSPLHF; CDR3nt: TGTGCCAGTCTCCGGGGGTTTTCACCCCTCCACTTT
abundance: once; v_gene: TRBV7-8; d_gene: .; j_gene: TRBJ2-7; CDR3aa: CASSLTASYEQYF; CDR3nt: TGTGCCAGCAGCTTGACAGCCTCCTACGAGCAGTACTTC
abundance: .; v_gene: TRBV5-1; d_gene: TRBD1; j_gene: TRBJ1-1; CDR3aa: CASSPTDRGASNTEAFF; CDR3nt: TGCGCCAGCAGCCCTACCGACAGGGGAGCATCGAACACTGAAGCTTTCTTT
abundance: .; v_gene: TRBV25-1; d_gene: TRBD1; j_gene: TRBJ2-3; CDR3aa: CASSDHGTGSTDTQYF; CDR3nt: TGTGCCAGCAGTGACCACGGGACAGGGAGCACAGATACGCAGTATTTT
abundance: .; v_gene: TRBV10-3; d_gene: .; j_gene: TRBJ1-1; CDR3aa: CAISEVLRSPAGEAFF; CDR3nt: TGTGCCATCAGTGAGGTACTTAGGAGCCCTGCCGGGGAAGCTTTCTTT
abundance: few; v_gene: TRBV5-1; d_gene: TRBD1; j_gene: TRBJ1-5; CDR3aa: CASSQTGGAGQPQHF; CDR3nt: TGCGCCAGCAGCCAGACAGGGGGCGCCGGGCAGCCCCAGCATTTT
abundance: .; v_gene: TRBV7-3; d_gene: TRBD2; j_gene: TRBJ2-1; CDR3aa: CASTWTSGPNEQFF; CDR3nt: TGTGCCAGCACCTGGACTAGCGGTCCCAATGAGCAGTTCTTC
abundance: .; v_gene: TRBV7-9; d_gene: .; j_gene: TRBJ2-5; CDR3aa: CASSSTTSRETQYF; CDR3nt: TGTGCCAGCAGCTCCACAACTAGCCGAGAGACCCAGTACTTC
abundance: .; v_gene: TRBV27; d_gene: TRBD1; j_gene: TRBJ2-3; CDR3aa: CASSLNRGPQYF; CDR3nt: TGTGCCAGCAGTTTAAACAGGGGTCCGCAGTATTTT
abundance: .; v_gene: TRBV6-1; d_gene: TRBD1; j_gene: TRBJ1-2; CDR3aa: CASSPRPGGNYGYTF; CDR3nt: TGTGCCAGCAGCCCACGGCCAGGGGGTAACTATGGCTACACCTTC
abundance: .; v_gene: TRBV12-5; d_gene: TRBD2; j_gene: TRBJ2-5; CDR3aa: CASGSSLAGGRETQYF; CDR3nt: TGTGCTAGTGGGTCCTCTCTAGCGGGGGGACGGGAGACCCAGTACTTC
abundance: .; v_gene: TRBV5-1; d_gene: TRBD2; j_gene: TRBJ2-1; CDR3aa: CASSPRGGNEQFF; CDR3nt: TGCGCCAGCAGCCCTCGGGGGGGCAATGAGCAGTTCTTC
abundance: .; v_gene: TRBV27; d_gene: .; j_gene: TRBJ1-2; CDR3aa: CASSSSLNYGYTF; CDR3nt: TGTGCCAGCAGTTCGAGTCTTAACTATGGCTACACCTTC
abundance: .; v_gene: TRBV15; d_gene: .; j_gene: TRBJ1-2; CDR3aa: CATSRDSTVGGSTF; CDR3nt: TGTGCCACCAGCAGAGATAGCACAGTGGGGGGGTCCACCTTC
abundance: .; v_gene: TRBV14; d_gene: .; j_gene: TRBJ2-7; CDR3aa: CASSQDWGGGPYEQYF; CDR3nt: TGTGCCAGCAGCCAAGATTGGGGAGGCGGGCCCTACGAGCAGTACTTC
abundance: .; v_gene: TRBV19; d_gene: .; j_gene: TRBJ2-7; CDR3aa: CATSPRTESTYEQYF; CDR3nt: TGTGCCACCTCACCCCGGACAGAGTCGACCTACGAGCAGTACTTC
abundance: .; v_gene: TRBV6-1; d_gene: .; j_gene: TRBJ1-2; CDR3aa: CASSEQPPDSRDGYTF; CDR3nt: TGTGCCAGCAGTGAGCAACCCCCGGACAGCCGAGATGGCTACACCTTC
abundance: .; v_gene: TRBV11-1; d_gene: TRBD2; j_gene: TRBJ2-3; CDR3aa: CASSHGLAGGPDTQYF; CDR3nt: TGTGCCAGCAGCCACGGGTTAGCGGGGGGGCCAGATACGCAGTATTTT
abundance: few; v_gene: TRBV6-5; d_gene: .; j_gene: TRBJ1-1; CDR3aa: CASSYAGQMNTEAFF; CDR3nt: TGTGCCAGCAGTTACGCCGGACAGATGAACACTGAAGCTTTCTTT
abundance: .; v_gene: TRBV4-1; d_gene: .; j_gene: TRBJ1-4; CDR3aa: CASSQAATNEKLFF; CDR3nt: TGCGCCAGCAGCCAAGCTGCAACTAATGAAAAACTGTTTTTT
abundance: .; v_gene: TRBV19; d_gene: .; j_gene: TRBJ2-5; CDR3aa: CASSMIRGNLPAETQYF; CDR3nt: TGTGCCAGTAGTATGATCAGGGGCAACCTTCCGGCTGAGACCCAGTACTTC
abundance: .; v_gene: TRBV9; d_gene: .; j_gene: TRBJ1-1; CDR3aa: CASSAPSQGRGTEAFF; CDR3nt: TGTGCCAGCAGCGCTCCTTCGCAGGGCCGCGGCACTGAAGCTTTCTTT